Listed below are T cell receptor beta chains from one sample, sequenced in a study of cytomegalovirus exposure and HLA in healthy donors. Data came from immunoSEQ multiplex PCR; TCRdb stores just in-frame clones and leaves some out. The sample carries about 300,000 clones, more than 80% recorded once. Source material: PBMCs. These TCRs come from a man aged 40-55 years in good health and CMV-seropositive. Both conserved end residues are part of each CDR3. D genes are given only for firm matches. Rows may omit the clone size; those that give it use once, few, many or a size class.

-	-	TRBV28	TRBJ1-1	CASSLWRQGGMNTEAFF	TGTGCCAGCAGTTTATGGAGGCAGGGCGGTATGAACACTGAAGCTTTCTTT
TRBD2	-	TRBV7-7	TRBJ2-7	CASSLGVSGIYEQYF	TGTGCTAGCAGCTTAGGCGTTAGCGGGATTTACGAGCAGTACTTC
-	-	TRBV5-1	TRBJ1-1	CASSLEGGNTEAFF	TGCGCCAGCAGCTTGGAAGGAGGCAACACTGAAGCTTTCTTT
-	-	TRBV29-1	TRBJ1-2	CSVESESGYGYTF	TGCAGCGTTGAATCTGAGTCAGGCTATGGCTACACCTTC
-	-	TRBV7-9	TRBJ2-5	CASSLGSFKTQYF	TGTGCCAGCAGCTTAGGTAGCTTTAAGACCCAGTACTTC
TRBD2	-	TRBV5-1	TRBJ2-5	CASSSGLAGGPRETQYF	TGCGCCAGCAGCTCCGGACTAGCGGGAGGGCCCCGGGAGACCCAGTACTTC
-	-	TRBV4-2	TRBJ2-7	CASSQDKGSPYEQYF	TGTGCCAGCAGCCAAGATAAGGGGTCCCCTTACGAGCAGTACTTC
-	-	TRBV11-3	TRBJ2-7	CASSLQGSYEQYF	TGTGCCAGCAGCTTGCAGGGTTCTTACGAGCAGTACTTC
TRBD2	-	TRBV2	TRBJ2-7	CASRTLVPGTSGINYEQYF	TGTGCCAGCAGGACCCTCGTCCCCGGGACTAGCGGGATAAACTACGAGCAGTACTTC
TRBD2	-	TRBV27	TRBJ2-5	CASRATSGRLETQYF	TGTGCCAGCAGAGCGACTAGCGGGCGATTAGAGACCCAGTACTTC
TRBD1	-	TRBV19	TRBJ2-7	CASSVGQHSYEQYF	TGTGCCAGTAGTGTGGGACAGCACTCCTACGAGCAGTACTTC
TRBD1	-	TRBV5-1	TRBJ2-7	CASRLTGGTYEQYF	TGCGCCAGCCGATTGACAGGGGGCACCTACGAGCAGTACTTC
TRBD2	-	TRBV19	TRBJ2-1	CASSIGGRTSGQKQFF	TGTGCCAGTAGTATAGGGGGTCGGACTAGCGGCCAGAAGCAGTTCTTC
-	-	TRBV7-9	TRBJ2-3	CASAQNRLRVDTQYF	TGTGCCAGCGCACAGAACAGGCTCAGAGTTGATACGCAGTATTTT
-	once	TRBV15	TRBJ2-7	CATSRDHFRVSTYEQYF	TGTGCCACCAGCAGAGATCATTTTCGCGTTTCCACCTACGAGCAGTACTTC
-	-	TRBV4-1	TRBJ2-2	CASSQPTSRSSNTGELFF	TGCGCCAGCAGCCAGCCTACTAGCCGAAGTTCGAACACCGGGGAGCTGTTTTTT
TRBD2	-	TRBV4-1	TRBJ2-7	CASSLAGTRGYEQYF	TGCGCCAGCAGCCTCGCCGGGACTAGAGGCTACGAGCAGTACTTC
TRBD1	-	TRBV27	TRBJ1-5	CASGRQGPGQPQHF	TGTGCCAGCGGGAGACAGGGTCCGGGACAGCCCCAGCATTTT
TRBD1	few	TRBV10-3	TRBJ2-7	CAIRGQEGSAEQYF	TGTGCCATCAGGGGACAGGAGGGATCCGCGGAGCAGTACTTC
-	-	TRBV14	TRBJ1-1	CASSKGWDTLNTEAFF	TGTGCCAGCTCCAAGGGTTGGGACACCTTGAACACTGAAGCTTTCTTT
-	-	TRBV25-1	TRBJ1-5	CASSPRGGQQPQHF	TGTGCCAGCAGTCCTCGGGGAGGTCAGCAGCCCCAGCATTTT
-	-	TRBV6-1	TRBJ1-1	CASSEALLGSYTEAFF	TGTGCCAGCAGTGAAGCGCTTCTGGGGAGTTATACTGAAGCTTTCTTT
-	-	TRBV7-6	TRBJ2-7	CASSLVARGPYEQYF	TGTGCCAGCAGCTTAGTGGCCAGGGGTCCCTACGAGCAGTACTTC
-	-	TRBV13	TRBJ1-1	CASSPSRSTEAFF	TGTGCCAGCAGCCCTTCTAGGAGCACTGAAGCTTTCTTT
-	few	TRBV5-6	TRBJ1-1	CASSLVQSMNTEAFF	TGTGCCAGCAGCTTGGTACAGAGCATGAACACTGAAGCTTTCTTT
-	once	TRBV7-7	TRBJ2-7	CASSLGIGDYEQYF	TGTGCTAGCAGCTTAGGAATAGGGGACTACGAGCAGTACTTC
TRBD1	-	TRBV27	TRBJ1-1	CASSLRPTGGTEAFF	TGTGCCAGCAGTTTACGGCCTACAGGGGGCACTGAAGCTTTCTTT
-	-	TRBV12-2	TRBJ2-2	CASRLTHDRGPTGELFF	TGTGCAAGTCGCTTAACTCACGACAGGGGCCCCACCGGGGAGCTGTTTTTT
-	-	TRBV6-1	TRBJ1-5	CASSEQGTQPQHF	TGTGCCAGCAGTGAACAGGGCACCCAGCCCCAGCATTTT
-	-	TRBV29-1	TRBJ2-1	CSVPVRYNEQFF	TGCAGCGTTCCGGTCAGGTACAATGAGCAGTTCTTC
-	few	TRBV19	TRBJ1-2	CASSIASYGYTF	TGTGCCAGTAGTATCGCCAGCTATGGCTACACCTTC
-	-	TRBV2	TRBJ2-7	CASSRTAAYEQYF	TGTGCCAGCAGTAGGACAGCAGCCTACGAGCAGTACTTC
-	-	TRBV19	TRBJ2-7	CASSIVGRAYEQYF	TGTGCCAGTAGTATAGTTGGCAGGGCCTACGAGCAGTACTTC
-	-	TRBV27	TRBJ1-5	CASSSLISNQPQHF	TGTGCCAGCAGTTCCCTTATAAGCAATCAGCCCCAGCATTTT
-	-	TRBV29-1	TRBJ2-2	CSVATGRTGELFF	TGCAGCGTTGCGACAGGGAGGACCGGGGAGCTGTTTTTT
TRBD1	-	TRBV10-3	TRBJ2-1	CAIRSDREGDPEQFF	TGTGCCATCAGATCGGACAGGGAAGGGGATCCTGAGCAGTTCTTC
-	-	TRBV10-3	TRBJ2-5	CAISDRGASETQYF	TGTGCCATCAGTGACAGGGGGGCCTCAGAGACCCAGTACTTC
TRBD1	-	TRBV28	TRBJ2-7	CASSLRQGTYEQYF	TGTGCCAGCAGTTTGCGACAGGGGACCTACGAGCAGTACTTC
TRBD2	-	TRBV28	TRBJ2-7	CASSLLVREGREQYF	TGTGCCAGCAGTTTATTGGTGCGGGAGGGTCGCGAGCAGTACTTC
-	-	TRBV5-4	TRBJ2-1	CASSLPQGISNEQFF	TGTGCCAGCAGCTTGCCGCAGGGGATATCCAATGAGCAGTTCTTC
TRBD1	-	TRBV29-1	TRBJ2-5	CSVENGQGSGTQYF	TGCAGCGTTGAAAATGGACAGGGGTCCGGGACCCAGTACTTC